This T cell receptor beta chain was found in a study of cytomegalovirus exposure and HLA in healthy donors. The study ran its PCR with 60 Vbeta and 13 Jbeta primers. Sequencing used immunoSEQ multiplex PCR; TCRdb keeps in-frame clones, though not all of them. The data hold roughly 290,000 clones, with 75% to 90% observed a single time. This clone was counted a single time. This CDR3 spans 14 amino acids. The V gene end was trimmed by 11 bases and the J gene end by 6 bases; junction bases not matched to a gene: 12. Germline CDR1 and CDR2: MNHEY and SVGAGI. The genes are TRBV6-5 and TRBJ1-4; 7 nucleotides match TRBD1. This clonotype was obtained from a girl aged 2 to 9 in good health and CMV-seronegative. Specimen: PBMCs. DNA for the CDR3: TGTGCCGGCGACAAGGGGGCTCCGGATGAAAAACTGTTTTTT. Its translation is CAGDKGAPDEKLFF.